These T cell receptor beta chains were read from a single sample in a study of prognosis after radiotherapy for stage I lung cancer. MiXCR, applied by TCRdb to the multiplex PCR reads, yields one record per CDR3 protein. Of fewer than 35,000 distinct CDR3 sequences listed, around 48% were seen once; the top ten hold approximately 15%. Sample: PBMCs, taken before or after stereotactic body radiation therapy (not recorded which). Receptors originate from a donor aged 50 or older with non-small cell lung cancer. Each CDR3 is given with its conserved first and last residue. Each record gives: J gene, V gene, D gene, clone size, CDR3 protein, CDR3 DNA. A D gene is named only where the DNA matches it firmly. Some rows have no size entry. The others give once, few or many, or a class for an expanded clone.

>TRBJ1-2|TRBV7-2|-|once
CASSLDWGGNYGYTF
TGTGCCAGCAGCTTAGATTGGGGTGGGAACTATGGCTACACCTTC
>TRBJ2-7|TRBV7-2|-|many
CASSPPGGREQYF
TGTGCCAGCAGCCCCCCCGGCGGACGCGAGCAGTACTTC
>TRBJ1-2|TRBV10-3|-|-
CAISVSYRVWGRYGYTF
TGTGCCATCAGTGTGTCATACAGGGTTTGGGGTAGATATGGCTACACCTTC
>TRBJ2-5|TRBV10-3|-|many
CAISGARGGQETQYF
TGTGCCATCAGTGGCGCTCGGGGAGGACAAGAGACCCAGTACTTC
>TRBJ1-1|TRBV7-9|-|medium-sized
CASSGGRGMNTEAFF
TGTGCCAGCAGCGGCGGTCGGGGAATGAACACTGAAGCTTTCTTT
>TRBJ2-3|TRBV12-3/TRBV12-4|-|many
CASSYSGLLKDTQYF
TGTGCCAGCAGTTACTCCGGTCTCCTCAAAGATACGCAGTATTTT
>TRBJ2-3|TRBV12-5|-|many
CASALVLGSPDTQYF
TGTGCTAGTGCCCTGGTTCTGGGCAGCCCAGATACGCAGTATTTT
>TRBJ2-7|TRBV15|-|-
CATSRSGTIDEQYF
TGTGCCACCAGCAGAAGCGGGACAATAGACGAGCAGTACTTC
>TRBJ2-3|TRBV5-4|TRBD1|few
CASSLGTGGYSSTDTQYF
TGTGCCAGCAGCTTGGGGACAGGGGGCTACTCTAGCACAGATACGCAGTATTTT
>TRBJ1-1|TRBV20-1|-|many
CSARAPLLGDTEAFF
TGCAGTGCTAGAGCACCCCTCCTTGGGGACACTGAAGCTTTCTTT
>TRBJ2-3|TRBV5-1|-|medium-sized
CASSLAVSPSTDTQYF
TGCGCCAGCAGCTTGGCAGTGAGCCCTAGCACAGATACGCAGTATTTT
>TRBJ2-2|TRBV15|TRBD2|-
CATSSGVGGPTGELFF
TGTGCCACCAGCAGTGGTGTGGGAGGGCCGACCGGTGAGCTGTTTTTT
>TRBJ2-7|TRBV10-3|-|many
CAISDQSTMQYF
TGTGCCATCAGTGATCAGTCTACCATGCAGTACTTC
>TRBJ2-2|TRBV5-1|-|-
CASSLAVWGAGELVF
TGCGCCAGCAGCTTGGCTGTGTGGGGAGCCGGGGAGCTGGTTTTT
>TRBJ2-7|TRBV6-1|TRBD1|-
CASGETGGDHEQYF
TGTGCCAGCGGGGAGACAGGGGGTGACCACGAGCAGTACTTC
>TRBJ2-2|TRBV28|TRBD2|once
CASSSKRLAGGTNTGELFF
TGTGCCAGCAGTTCCAAAAGACTAGCGGGAGGGACGAACACCGGGGAGCTGTTTTTT
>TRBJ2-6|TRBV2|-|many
CASSGRGGREPSGANVLTF
TGTGCCAGCAGTGGGAGAGGAGGACGCGAACCCTCTGGGGCCAACGTCCTGACTTTC
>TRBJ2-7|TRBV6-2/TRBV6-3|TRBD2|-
CASSYSIGRSSYEQYF
TGTGCCAGCAGTTACTCTATCGGGAGGTCCAGCTACGAGCAGTACTTC
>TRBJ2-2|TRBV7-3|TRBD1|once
CASSPPGGASGELFF
TGTGCCAGCAGCCCCCCAGGGGGCGCGTCCGGGGAGCTGTTTTTT
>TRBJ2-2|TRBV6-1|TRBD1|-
CASNHRQGSNTVELFF
TGTGCCAGCAACCACCGACAGGGTTCGAACACCGTGGAGCTGTTTTTT
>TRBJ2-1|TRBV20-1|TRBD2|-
CSAIITGGYNEQFF
TGCAGTGCTATTATAACGGGAGGATACAATGAGCAGTTCTTC
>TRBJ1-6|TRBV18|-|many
CASSRFNSPLHF
TGTGCCAGCTCACGATTCAATTCACCCCTCCACTTT
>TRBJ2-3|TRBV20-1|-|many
CSARDFSQGPAADTQYF
TGCAGTGCTAGAGACTTTTCACAGGGCCCGGCCGCAGATACGCAGTATTTT
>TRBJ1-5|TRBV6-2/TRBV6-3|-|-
CASSYRYTDSNQPKHF
TGTGCCAGCAGTTACCGATATACAGACAGTAATCAGCCCAAGCATTTT
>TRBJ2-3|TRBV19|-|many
CASRARTGPPRTDTQYF
TGTGCCAGTAGGGCAAGGACGGGACCACCCCGCACAGATACGCAGTATTTT
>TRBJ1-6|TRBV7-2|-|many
CASSARIRVLNSPLHF
TGTGCCAGCAGCGCCCGGATCCGGGTCCTTAATTCACCCCTCCACTTT
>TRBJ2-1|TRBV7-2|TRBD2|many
CASSLEVGGTLQQFF
TGTGCCAGCAGCTTAGAGGTCGGGGGGACCCTTCAGCAGTTCTTC
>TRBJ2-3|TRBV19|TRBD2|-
CASSKPHVAGQTDTQYF
TGTGCCAGTAGTAAACCCCACGTAGCGGGGCAAACAGATACGCAGTATTTT
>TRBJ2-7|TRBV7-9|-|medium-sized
CASSLGARLVYYEQYF
TGTGCCAGCAGCTTAGGTGCACGGCTAGTATACTACGAGCAGTACTTC
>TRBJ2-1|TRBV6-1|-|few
CASSKEGYSYNEQFF
TGTGCCAGCAGTAAAGAGGGGTACTCCTACAATGAGCAGTTCTTC